This is a list of T cell receptor beta chains from one sample in a study of blood T cell repertoires in COVID-19. The method was immunoSEQ multiplex PCR; TCRdb's version includes in-frame clones alone and lacks a portion of them. The sample has over 110,000 clones, 84% seen once. Sequencing was carried out using PBMCs or T cells enriched from blood (not recorded which). The receptors originated from a man aged 50 to 59 in a cohort exposed to, infected with or recovered from COVID-19 (not recorded which). Both conserved end residues are part of each CDR3. The D gene is left open where the match is weak. For some rows the clone size is stated as once, few or many, or as a class when expanded; others skip it.

.	.	TRBV6-4	TRBJ2-5	CASSRKGGETQYF	TGTGCCAGCAGTCGAAAGGGGGGGGAGACCCAGTACTTC
TRBD1	.	TRBV7-2	TRBJ1-2	CASSQGQVLRYTF	TGTGCCAGCAGCCAGGGACAGGTCTTGCGGTACACCTTC
.	.	TRBV5-1	TRBJ1-5	CASSLAQNQPQHF	TGCGCCAGCAGCTTGGCGCAGAATCAGCCCCAGCATTTT
.	.	TRBV19	TRBJ1-1	CASSIRSGSEAFF	TGTGCCAGTAGTATAAGATCTGGCAGTGAAGCTTTCTTT
TRBD1	.	TRBV24-1	TRBJ2-2	CATSARTGGTAAGELFF	TGTGCCACCAGTGCCCGGACAGGGGGTACCGCGGCCGGGGAGCTGTTTTTT
TRBD1	.	TRBV7-2	TRBJ1-2	CASSLDRLSGYTF	TGTGCCAGCAGCTTGGACAGGCTTTCTGGCTACACCTTC
TRBD2	.	TRBV27	TRBJ2-2	CASSFPRGGGDTGELFF	TGTGCCAGCAGTTTCCCTCGAGGCGGGGGGGACACCGGGGAGCTGTTTTTT
.	once	TRBV11-2	TRBJ2-2	CASSGSSVPTGELFF	TGTGCCAGCAGCGGATCTAGCGTCCCCACCGGGGAGCTGTTTTTT
.	.	TRBV30	TRBJ1-2	CAWGTLNYGYTF	TGTGCCTGGGGGACTCTCAACTATGGCTACACCTTC
.	.	TRBV7-2	TRBJ1-2	CASSLALTGMTNYGYTF	TGTGCCAGCAGCTTAGCGCTAACAGGGATGACTAACTATGGCTACACCTTC
TRBD1	once	TRBV13	TRBJ2-2	CASSSRQGARTGELFF	TGTGCCAGCAGCTCAAGACAGGGGGCGCGAACCGGGGAGCTGTTTTTT
.	.	TRBV12-3/TRBV12-4	TRBJ1-6	CASSLLTGDPLHF	TGTGCCAGCAGTTTACTGACGGGGGACCCCCTCCACTTT
.	.	TRBV21-1	TRBJ2-7	CASSKEEAGGSYEQYF	TGTGCCAGCAGCAAAGAGGAGGCGGGAGGGTCCTACGAGCAGTACTTC
.	once	TRBV27	TRBJ2-1	CAIAPDSLSYNEQFF	TGTGCCATCGCTCCCGACAGCCTCTCCTACAATGAGCAGTTCTTC
TRBD2	.	TRBV27	TRBJ2-1	CASSDTRDPGGNEQFF	TGTGCCAGCAGCGACACTCGGGACCCCGGGGGGAATGAGCAGTTCTTC
.	.	TRBV18	TRBJ2-3	CASSVTGLPDTQYF	TGTGCCAGCTCAGTCACAGGGTTGCCAGATACGCAGTATTTT
TRBD1	.	TRBV28	TRBJ2-5	CASSLRQGKTQYF	TGTGCCAGCAGTTTGCGACAGGGAAAGACCCAGTACTTC
TRBD2	.	TRBV27	TRBJ2-1	CASSSPGTSGSYNEQFF	TGTGCCAGCAGTTCCCCCGGGACTAGCGGTTCCTACAATGAGCAGTTCTTC
.	.	TRBV19	TRBJ1-1	CASKSRDTNTEAFF	TGTGCCAGTAAAAGTCGGGACACGAACACTGAAGCTTTCTTT
.	once	TRBV5-4	TRBJ2-3	CASTLSSGDTQYF	TGTGCCAGCACCCTATCATCTGGAGATACGCAGTATTTT
.	.	TRBV28	TRBJ2-3	CASSSQLADSLDTQYF	TGTGCCAGCAGTTCCCAGCTAGCCGATTCTCTAGATACGCAGTATTTT
.	.	TRBV7-9	TRBJ2-1	CASSLVLEQFF	TGTGCCAGCAGCTTAGTCCTTGAGCAGTTCTTC
.	.	TRBV6-5	TRBJ1-2	CASSLSQGLYGYTF	TGTGCCAGCAGTCTATCCCAGGGGCTCTATGGCTACACCTTC
TRBD2	.	TRBV3-1/TRBV3-2	TRBJ2-3	CASSQDYGAGGHRYAVF	TGTGCCAGCAGCCAAGATTACGGAGCGGGGGGGCACAGATACGCAGTATTT
.	once	TRBV27	TRBJ2-1	CASSFAGRNEQFF	TGTGCCAGCAGTTTCGCGGGCCGCAATGAGCAGTTCTTC
.	.	TRBV14	TRBJ2-3	CASSQGVSAWADTQYF	TGTGCCAGCAGCCAAGGGGTTAGCGCCTGGGCAGATACGCAGTATTTT
.	.	TRBV30	TRBJ2-1	CAWSELNEQFF	TGTGCCTGGAGTGAACTCAATGAGCAGTTCTTC
TRBD2	.	TRBV11-2	TRBJ2-3	CASSLAGAGAIDTQYF	TGTGCCAGCAGCTTAGCTGGGGCGGGAGCGATAGATACGCAGTATTTT
.	.	TRBV18	TRBJ1-2	CASSPSGAIYGYTF	TGTGCCAGCTCACCCTCAGGGGCTATCTATGGCTACACCTTC
TRBD2	.	TRBV28	TRBJ2-3	CASRETGGSPSTDTQYF	TGTGCCAGCAGGGAGACGGGAGGGTCTCCGAGCACAGATACGCAGTATTTT
.	.	TRBV28	TRBJ2-5	CASRQPTETQYF	TGTGCCAGCCGACAGCCAACCGAGACCCAGTACTTC
TRBD2	.	TRBV27	TRBJ2-1	CASSLSRTSRYNEQFF	TGTGCCAGCAGTTTATCAAGGACTAGCAGGTACAATGAGCAGTTCTTC
TRBD2	few	TRBV27	TRBJ2-1	CASSFSGGREQFF	TGTGCCAGCAGTTTCAGCGGGGGACGGGAGCAGTTCTTC
.	few	TRBV10-3	TRBJ1-2	CAISDQTASHGYTF	TGTGCCATCAGTGACCAGACAGCGTCGCATGGCTACACCTTC
TRBD1	few	TRBV19	TRBJ1-5	CASSARDSRRNQPQHF	TGTGCCAGTAGTGCACGGGACAGCCGACGTAATCAGCCCCAGCATTTT
.	.	TRBV5-1	TRBJ2-1	CASSLEASSYNEQFF	TGCGCCAGCAGCTTGGAGGCTAGCTCCTACAATGAGCAGTTCTTC
.	.	TRBV5-1	TRBJ1-4	CASSLSASTNEKLFF	TGCGCCAGCAGCTTATCCGCGTCAACTAATGAAAAACTGTTTTTT
.	.	TRBV7-9	TRBJ1-1	CATRGRGDYTEAFF	TGTGCCACCCGAGGGAGAGGGGACTACACTGAAGCTTTCTTT
TRBD1	few	TRBV5-4	TRBJ1-2	CASSSQIHLGQGTGYTF	TGTGCCAGCAGCTCACAGATACACTTAGGACAGGGAACAGGCTACACCTTC
.	.	TRBV3-1/TRBV3-2	TRBJ2-2	CASSQGSVPGELFF	TGTGCCAGCAGCCAAGGGTCAGTCCCCGGGGAGCTGTTTTTT
.	.	TRBV28	TRBJ2-3	CASSLALGEISTDTQYF	TGTGCCAGCAGTTTAGCCCTAGGAGAAATCAGCACAGATACGCAGTATTTT
TRBD1	.	TRBV5-6	TRBJ2-7	CAKRDRESRSSYEQYF	TGTGCCAAAAGGGACAGGGAAAGTAGGAGCTCCTACGAGCAGTACTTC
TRBD1	.	TRBV25-1	TRBJ1-4	CASSHRGQGEKLFF	TGTGCCAGCAGCCACAGGGGGCAGGGTGAAAAACTGTTTTTT
.	.	TRBV21-1	TRBJ1-2	CASSKGQGSYPLGYTF	TGTGCCAGCAGCAAAGGGCAGGGGTCCTACCCCCTTGGCTACACCTTC
TRBD2	.	TRBV4-2	TRBJ2-5	CASSPGLAGVTLQETQYF	TGTGCCAGCAGCCCGGGACTAGCGGGAGTTACACTCCAAGAGACCCAGTACTTC
TRBD1	.	TRBV4-3	TRBJ2-7	CASSQDRQGVYEQYF	TGCGCCAGCAGCCAAGATCGACAGGGTGTTTACGAGCAGTACTTC
.	.	TRBV7-9	TRBJ1-2	CASSNRDYGYTF	TGTGCCAGCAGCAACCGGGACTATGGCTACACCTTC
TRBD1	.	TRBV9	TRBJ1-1	CASSAGQGFRGTEAFF	TGTGCCAGCAGCGCGGGACAGGGATTTCGGGGCACTGAAGCTTTCTTT
.	once	TRBV12-3/TRBV12-4	TRBJ2-1	CASTPQALNEQFF	TGTGCCAGCACCCCCCAGGCGCTCAATGAGCAGTTCTTC
TRBD2	.	TRBV4-3	TRBJ2-3	CASSMTSGGSADTQYF	TGCGCCAGCAGCATGACTAGCGGGGGGTCTGCAGATACGCAGTATTTT
TRBD1	few	TRBV19	TRBJ1-6	CASRENSGGWNSPLHF	TGTGCCAGTAGGGAAAATTCAGGGGGCTGGAATTCACCCCTCCACTTT
.	.	TRBV28	TRBJ1-1	CASRNLREKGTEAFF	TGTGCCAGCAGAAACCTCCGGGAGAAGGGGACTGAAGCTTTCTTT
TRBD1	.	TRBV28	TRBJ2-5	CASRTGGRETQYF	TGTGCCAGCAGAACAGGGGGCAGGGAGACCCAGTACTTC
.	few	TRBV5-1	TRBJ1-4	CASSSTDNEKLFF	TGCGCCAGCAGCTCGACAGATAATGAAAAACTGTTTTTT
.	.	TRBV2	TRBJ2-7	CASSLQWSSYEQYF	TGTGCCAGCAGTCTTCAGTGGAGCTCCTACGAGCAGTACTTC